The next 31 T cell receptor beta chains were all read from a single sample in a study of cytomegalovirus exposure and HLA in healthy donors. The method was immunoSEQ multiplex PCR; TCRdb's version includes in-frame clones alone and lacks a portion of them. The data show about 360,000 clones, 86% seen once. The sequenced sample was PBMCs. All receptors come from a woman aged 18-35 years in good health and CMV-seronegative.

CDR3 sequence reads: CASSGLSSGTYEQYF. In nucleotides, the CDR3 is TGTGCCAGCAGTGGGTTGTCTAGCGGGACCTACGAGCAGTACTTC. This chain joins TRBV27 and TRBJ2-7; the match to TRBD2 covers 9 bases. Looked up from germline, CDR1 is MNHEY and CDR2 is SMNVEV (reference sequence). The CDR3 consists of 15 residues. V shed 5 bases, J shed 2 bases, and the junction held 7 bases outside the gene matches.

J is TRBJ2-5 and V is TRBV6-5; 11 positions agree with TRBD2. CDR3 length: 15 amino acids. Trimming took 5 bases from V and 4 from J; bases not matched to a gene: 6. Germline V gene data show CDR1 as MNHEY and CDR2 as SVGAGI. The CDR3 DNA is TGTGCCAGCAGTCCTTCTAGCGGGAGGCTAGAGACCCAGTACTTC. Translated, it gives CASSPSSGRLETQYF.

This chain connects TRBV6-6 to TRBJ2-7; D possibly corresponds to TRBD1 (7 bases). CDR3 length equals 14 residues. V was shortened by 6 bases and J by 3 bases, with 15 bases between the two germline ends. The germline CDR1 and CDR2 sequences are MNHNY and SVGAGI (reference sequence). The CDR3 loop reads CASSQGGLSYEQYF. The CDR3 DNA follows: TGTGCCAGCAGCCAGGGGGGATTGAGCTACGAGCAGTACTTC.

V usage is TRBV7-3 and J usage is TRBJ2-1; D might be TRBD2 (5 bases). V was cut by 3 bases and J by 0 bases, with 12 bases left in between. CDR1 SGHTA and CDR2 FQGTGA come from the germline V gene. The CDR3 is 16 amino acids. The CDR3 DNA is TGTGCCAGCAGCTTCGGCGGGCTAAGCTCCTACAATGAGCAGTTCTTC. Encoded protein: CASSFGGLSSYNEQFF.

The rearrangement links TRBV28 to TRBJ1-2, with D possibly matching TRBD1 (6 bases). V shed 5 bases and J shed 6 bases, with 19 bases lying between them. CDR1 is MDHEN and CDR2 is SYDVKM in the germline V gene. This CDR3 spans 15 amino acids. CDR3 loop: CASSPERGRFHGYTF. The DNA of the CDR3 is TGTGCCAGCAGTCCCGAGCGGGGGCGATTCCATGGCTACACCTTC.

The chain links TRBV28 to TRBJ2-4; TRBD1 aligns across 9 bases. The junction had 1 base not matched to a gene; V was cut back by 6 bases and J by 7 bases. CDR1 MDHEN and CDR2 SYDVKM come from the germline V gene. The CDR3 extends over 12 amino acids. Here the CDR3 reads CASRGQGNIQYF. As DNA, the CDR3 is TGTGCCAGCAGAGGACAGGGGAACATTCAGTACTTC.

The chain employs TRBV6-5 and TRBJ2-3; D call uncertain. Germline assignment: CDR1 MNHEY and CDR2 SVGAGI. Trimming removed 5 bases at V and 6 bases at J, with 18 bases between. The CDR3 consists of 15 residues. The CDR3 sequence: CASSAQTSVTDTQYF. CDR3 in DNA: TGTGCCAGCAGTGCCCAGACTTCTGTCACGGATACGCAGTATTTT.

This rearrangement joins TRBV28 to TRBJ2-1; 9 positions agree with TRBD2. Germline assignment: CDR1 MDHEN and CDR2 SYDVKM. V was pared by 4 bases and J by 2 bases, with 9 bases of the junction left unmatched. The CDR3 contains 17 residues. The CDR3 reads CASSSLYSGRAYNEQFF. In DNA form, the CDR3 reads TGTGCCAGCAGTTCACTATATAGCGGGAGAGCCTACAATGAGCAGTTCTTC.

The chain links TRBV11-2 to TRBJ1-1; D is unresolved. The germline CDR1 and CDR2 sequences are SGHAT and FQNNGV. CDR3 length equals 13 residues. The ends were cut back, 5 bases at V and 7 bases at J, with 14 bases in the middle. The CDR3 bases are TGTGCCAGCAGCCACCCTTTCGGTTTTGAAGCTTTCTTT. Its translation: CASSHPFGFEAFF.

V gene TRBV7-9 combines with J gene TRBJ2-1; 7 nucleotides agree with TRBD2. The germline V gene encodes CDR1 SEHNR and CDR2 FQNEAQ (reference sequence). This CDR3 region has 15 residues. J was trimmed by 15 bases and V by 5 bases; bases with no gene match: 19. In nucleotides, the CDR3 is TGTGCCAGCAGCCGACCGGGCGGGGGATTGCTTCCCCCGTTCTTC. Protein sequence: CASSRPGGGLLPPFF.

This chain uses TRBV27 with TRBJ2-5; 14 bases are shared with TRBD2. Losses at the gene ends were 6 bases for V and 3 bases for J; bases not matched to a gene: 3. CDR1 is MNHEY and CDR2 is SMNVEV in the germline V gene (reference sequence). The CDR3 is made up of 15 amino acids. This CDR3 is CASRGTSGSKETQYF. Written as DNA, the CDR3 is TGTGCCAGCAGGGGGACTAGCGGGAGTAAAGAGACCCAGTACTTC.

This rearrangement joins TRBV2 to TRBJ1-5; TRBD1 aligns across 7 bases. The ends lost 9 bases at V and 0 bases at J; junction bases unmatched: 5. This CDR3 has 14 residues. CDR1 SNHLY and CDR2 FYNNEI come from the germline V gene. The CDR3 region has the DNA TGTGCCAGTGGAGGGACAGATAGCAATCAGCCCCAGCATTTT. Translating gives CASGGTDSNQPQHF.

The CDR3, as DNA: TGTGCCAGCAGCCAACTACAGGGGGCTCGCACAGATACGCAGTATTTT. Translation: CASSQLQGARTDTQYF. The V and J genes are TRBV14 and TRBJ2-3, with TRBD1 matching 9 bases. V dropped 2 bases and J dropped 1; count of bases not matched to a gene: 4. This CDR3 contains 16 residues. The germline CDR1 and CDR2 sequences are SGHDN and FVKESK. Combining the CDR3 with reference TRBV14 and TRBJ2-3 gives the whole variable domain EAGVTQFPSHSVIEKGQTVTLRCDPISGHDNLYWYRRVMGKEIKFLLHFVKESKQDESGMPNNRFLAERTGGTYSTLKVQPAELEDSGVYFCASSQLQGARTDTQYFGPGTRLTVL.

CDR3 DNA sequence: TGTGCCAGCAGTTACGGGACAGGGGTACAAGAGACCCAGTACTTC. As protein: CASSYGTGVQETQYF. This chain uses TRBV6-6 with TRBJ2-5; 10 bases are a match to TRBD1. The germline gives CDR1 MNHNY, CDR2 SVGAGI (reference sequence). After removal of 2 bases from V and 2 bases from J, the junction contained 2 bases not matched to a gene. The CDR3 spans 15 residues.

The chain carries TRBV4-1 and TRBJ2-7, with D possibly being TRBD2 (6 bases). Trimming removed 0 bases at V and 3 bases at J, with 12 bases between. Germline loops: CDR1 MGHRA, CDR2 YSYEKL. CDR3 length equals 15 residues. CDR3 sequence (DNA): TGCGCCAGCAGCCAAGATCGGAATAGCGGCTACGAGCAGTACTTC. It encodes CASSQDRNSGYEQYF.

This CDR3 reads CASGARTSQETQYF. In nucleotides, the CDR3 is TGTGCCAGCGGGGCCAGGACTAGCCAAGAGACCCAGTACTTC. This chain connects TRBV7-2 to TRBJ2-5; TRBD2 matches at 7 bases. The CDR3 length is 14 residues. CDR1 is SGHTA, CDR2 FQGNSA, per germline. Trimming cost V 8 bases and J 1 base; bases outside gene matches: 7.

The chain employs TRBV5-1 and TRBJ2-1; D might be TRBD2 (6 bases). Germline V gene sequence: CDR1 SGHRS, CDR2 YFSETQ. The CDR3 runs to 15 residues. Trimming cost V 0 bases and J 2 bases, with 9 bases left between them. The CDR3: CASSLAGVAYNEQFF. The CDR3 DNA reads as TGCGCCAGCAGCTTGGCGGGGGTGGCCTACAATGAGCAGTTCTTC. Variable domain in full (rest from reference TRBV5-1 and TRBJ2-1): KAGVTQTPRYLIKTRGQQVTLSCSPISGHRSVSWYQQTPGQGLQFLFEYFSETQRNKGNFPGRFSGRQFSNSRSEMNVSTLELGDSALYLCASSLAGVAYNEQFFGPGTRLTVL.

In DNA form, the CDR3 reads TGTGCCAGCAGCCCTCTCCAGGCAGCTTGGTTCGAGCAGTACTTC. It codes for CASSPLQAAWFEQYF. This chain links TRBV7-9 with TRBJ2-7; D ambiguous. The CDR3 is made up of 15 amino acids. Trimming removed 5 bases from V and 6 bases from J, with 20 bases in between. Germline CDR1 reads SEHNR; CDR2 reads FQNEAQ (reference sequence).

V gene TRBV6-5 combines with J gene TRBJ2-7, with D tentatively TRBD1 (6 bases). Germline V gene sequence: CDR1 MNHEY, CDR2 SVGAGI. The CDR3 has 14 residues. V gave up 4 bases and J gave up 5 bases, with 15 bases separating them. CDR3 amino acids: CASSSDRGVNEQYF. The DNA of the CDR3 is TGTGCCAGCAGTTCGGACAGAGGGGTCAACGAGCAGTACTTC.

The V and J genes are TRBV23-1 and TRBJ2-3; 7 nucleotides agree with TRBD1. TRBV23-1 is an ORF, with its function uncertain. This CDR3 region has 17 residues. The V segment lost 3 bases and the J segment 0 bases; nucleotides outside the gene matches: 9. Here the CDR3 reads CASSHVPGQPSTDTQYF. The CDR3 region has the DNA TGCGCCAGCAGTCATGTCCCGGGACAGCCTAGCACAGATACGCAGTATTTT.

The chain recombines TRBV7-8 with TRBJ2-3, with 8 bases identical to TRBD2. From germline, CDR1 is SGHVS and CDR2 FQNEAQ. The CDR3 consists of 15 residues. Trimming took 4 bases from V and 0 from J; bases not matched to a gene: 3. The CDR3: CASSWTSRSTDTQYF. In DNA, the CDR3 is TGTGCCAGCAGCTGGACTAGCCGTAGCACAGATACGCAGTATTTT.

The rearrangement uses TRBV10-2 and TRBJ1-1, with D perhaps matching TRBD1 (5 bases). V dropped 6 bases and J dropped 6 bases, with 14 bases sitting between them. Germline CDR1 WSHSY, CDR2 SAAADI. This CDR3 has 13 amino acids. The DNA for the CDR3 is TGCGCCAGCAGGCCCCCCCGGGGGGCTGAAGCTTTCTTT. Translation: CASRPPRGAEAFF.

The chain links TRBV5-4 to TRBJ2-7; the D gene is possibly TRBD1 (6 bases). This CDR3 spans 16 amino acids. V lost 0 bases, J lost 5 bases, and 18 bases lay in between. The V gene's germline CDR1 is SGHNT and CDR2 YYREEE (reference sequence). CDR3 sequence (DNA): TGTGCCAGCAGCTTGGGCGCCGGGACATCCCCCCACGAGCAGTACTTC. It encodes CASSLGAGTSPHEQYF.

The CDR3 sequence: CASTLTGDVTEAFF. The DNA for the CDR3 is TGTGCCAGCACCTTAACAGGGGACGTCACTGAAGCTTTCTTT. V is TRBV28 and J is TRBJ1-1; 7 positions match TRBD1. The germline gives CDR1 MDHEN, CDR2 SYDVKM. The trim removed 7 bases at V and 4 bases at J, leaving 9 bases unmatched. This CDR3 has 14 residues.

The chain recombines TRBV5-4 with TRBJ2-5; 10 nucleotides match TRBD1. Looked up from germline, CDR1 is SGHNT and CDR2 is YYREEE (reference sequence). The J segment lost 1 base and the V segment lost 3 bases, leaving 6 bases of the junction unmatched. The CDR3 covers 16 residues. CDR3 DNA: TGTGCCAGCAGCTGGCGGGACAGGGGACCCCAAGAGACCCAGTACTTC. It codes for CASSWRDRGPQETQYF.

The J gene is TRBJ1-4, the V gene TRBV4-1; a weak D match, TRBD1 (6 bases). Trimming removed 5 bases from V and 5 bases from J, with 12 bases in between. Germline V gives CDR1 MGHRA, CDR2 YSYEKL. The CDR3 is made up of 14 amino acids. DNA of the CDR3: TGCGCCAGCAGCAACGACAGGAGAAATGAAAAACTGTTTTTT. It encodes CASSNDRRNEKLFF.

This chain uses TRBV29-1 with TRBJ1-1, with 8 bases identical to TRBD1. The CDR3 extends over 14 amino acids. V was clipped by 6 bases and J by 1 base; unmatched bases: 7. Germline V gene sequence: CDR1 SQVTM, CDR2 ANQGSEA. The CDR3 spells CSVRQGSRNTEAFF. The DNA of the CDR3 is TGCAGCGTCCGACAGGGGAGTCGGAACACTGAAGCTTTCTTT.

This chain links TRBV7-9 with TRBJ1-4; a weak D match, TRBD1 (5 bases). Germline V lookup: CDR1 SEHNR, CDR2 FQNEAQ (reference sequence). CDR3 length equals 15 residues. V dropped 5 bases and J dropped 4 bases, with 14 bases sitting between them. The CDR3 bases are TGTGCCAGCAGCGGGAGGGGCGCCCTTAATGAAAAACTGTTTTTT. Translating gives CASSGRGALNEKLFF.

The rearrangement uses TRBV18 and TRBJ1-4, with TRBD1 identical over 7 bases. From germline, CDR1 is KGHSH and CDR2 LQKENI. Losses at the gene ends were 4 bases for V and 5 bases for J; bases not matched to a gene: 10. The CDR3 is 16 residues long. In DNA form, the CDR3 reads TGTGCCAGCTCACGTATCTGGGACAGCCCAAATGAAAAACTGTTTTTT. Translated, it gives CASSRIWDSPNEKLFF. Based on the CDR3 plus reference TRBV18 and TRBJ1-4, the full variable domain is NAGVMQNPRHLVRRRGQEARLRCSPMKGHSHVYWYRQLPEEGLKFMVYLQKENIIDESGMPKERFSAEFPKEGPSILRIQQVVRGDSAAYFCASSRIWDSPNEKLFFGSGTQLSVL.

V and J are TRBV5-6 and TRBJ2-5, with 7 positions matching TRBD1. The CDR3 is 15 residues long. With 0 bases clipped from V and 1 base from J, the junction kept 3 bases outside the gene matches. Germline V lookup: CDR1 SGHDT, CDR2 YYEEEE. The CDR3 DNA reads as TGTGCCAGCAGCTTGGCCCCAGGGGGCCAAGAGACCCAGTACTTC. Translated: CASSLAPGGQETQYF.

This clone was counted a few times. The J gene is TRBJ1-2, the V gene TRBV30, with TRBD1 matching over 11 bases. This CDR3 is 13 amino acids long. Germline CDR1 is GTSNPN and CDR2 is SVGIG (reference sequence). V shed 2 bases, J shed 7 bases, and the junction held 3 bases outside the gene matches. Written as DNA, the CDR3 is TGTGCCTGGAGTCCCGGACAGGGGGCTGGCTACACCTTC. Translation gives CAWSPGQGAGYTF. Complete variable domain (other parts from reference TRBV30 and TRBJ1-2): SQTIHQWPATLVQPVGSPLSLECTVEGTSNPNLYWYRQAAGRGLQLLFYSVGIGQISSEVPQNLSASRPQDRQFILSSKKLLLSDSGFYLCAWSPGQGAGYTFGSGTRLTVV.